This T cell receptor (beta chain) is drawn from a study of CD8 T cells in Susac syndrome. Germline CDR1 and CDR2: MRHNA and SNTAGT. This CDR3 has 15 amino acids. V was trimmed by 0 bases and J by 8 bases, leaving 13 bases between them. Random hexamers were used to reverse transcribe about 0.5 to 1 ug of RNA. Amplification of TCR beta CDR3 was carried out by immunoSEQ multiplex PCR, which covered 54 Vbeta and 13 Jbeta segments. From the immunoSEQ multiplex PCR reads, TCRdb called clonotypes with MiXCR, one entry per CDR3 protein. Here the sample spans roughly 130,000 distinct CDR3 sequences, about 95% being singletons.

The origin of this receptor is a human donor in good health. Material: CD4+ T cells from PBMCs. The chain couples TRBV6-4 to TRBJ2-2; perhaps TRBD2 as D (5 bases). CDR3 DNA: TGTGCCAGCAGTGACTCGACTATACGCCGTGGGGAGCTGTTTTTT. It is translated as CASSDSTIRRGELFF.